One and the same sample provided the 20 T cell receptor beta chains below, sequenced in a study of blood T cell repertoires in COVID-19. Generated by immunoSEQ multiplex PCR, the TCRdb table keeps only in-frame clones and is missing some. The sample contains about 270,000 clones, under 90% of which appear only once. Sequencing was carried out using peripheral blood. The receptor source for this set is a human donor in a cohort sampled during active COVID-19.

V gene TRBV5-5 combines with J gene TRBJ1-1; maybe TRBD1 (5 bases). The CDR3 has 14 amino acids. V gave up 4 bases and J gave up 8 bases, with 18 bases separating them. Germline CDR1 SGHKS, CDR2 YYEKEE (reference sequence). The CDR3 reads CASSPTSTDTEAFF. The CDR3 nucleotides read TGTGCCAGCAGCCCCACCTCGACAGATACGGAAGCTTTCTTT. The variable domain in full, completed from reference TRBV5-5 and TRBJ1-1, reads DAGVTQSPTHLIKTRGQQVTLRCSPISGHKSVSWYQQVLGQGPQFIFQYYEKEERGRGNFPDRFSARQFPNYSSELNVNALLLGDSALYLCASSPTSTDTEAFFGQGTRLTVV.

The rearrangement links TRBV2 to TRBJ2-2, with a weak D call TRBD1 (6 bases). V was shortened by 2 bases and J by 2 bases, with 15 bases between the two germline ends. Germline-derived CDR1 and CDR2 are SNHLY and FYNNEI. This CDR3 region has 17 residues. In nucleotides, the CDR3 is TGTGCCAGCAGTGAATTCGCGGCAGGGGTTAACACCGGGGAGCTGTTTTTT. It is translated as CASSEFAAGVNTGELFF.

The chain has TRBV11-1 and TRBJ2-7; unclear D gene. CDR3 length: 12 residues. Germline-derived CDR1 and CDR2 are SGHAT and FQDESV (reference sequence). V lost 3 bases to trimming and J lost 7 bases, with 10 bases between them. CDR3 sequence: CASSLSGEEQYF. CDR3 nucleotides: TGTGCCAGCAGCTTGTCAGGCGAGGAGCAGTACTTC. The whole variable domain, remainder taken from reference TRBV11-1 and TRBJ2-7, is EAEVAQSPRYKITEKSQAVAFWCDPISGHATLYWYRQILGQGPELLVQFQDESVVDDSQLPKDRFSAERLKGVDSTLKIQPAELGDSAMYLCASSLSGEEQYFGPGTRLTVT.

The V call is TRBV5-1, the J call TRBJ2-1, with 13 bases identical to TRBD2. Per germline, CDR1 SGHRS and CDR2 YFSETQ. The CDR3 has 19 amino acids. V dropped 4 bases and J dropped 0; count of bases not matched to a gene: 10. This CDR3 reads CASSPSLLAGGSSYNEQFF. The CDR3 nucleotides read TGCGCCAGCAGCCCGAGTCTACTAGCGGGGGGGAGCTCCTACAATGAGCAGTTCTTC.

This clone was picked up a small number of times. J is TRBJ1-1 and V is TRBV6-1, with 7 bases matching TRBD1. With 2 bases clipped from V and 1 base from J, the junction kept 4 bases outside the gene matches. Germline loops: CDR1 MNHNS, CDR2 SASEGT. This CDR3 comprises 15 residues. CDR3 bases: TGTGCCAGCAGTGAATCGGGGACAGCGAACACTGAAGCTTTCTTT. This sequence encodes CASSESGTANTEAFF.

The rearrangement joins TRBV27 to TRBJ1-2; 10 nucleotides agree with TRBD1. Per the germline V gene, CDR1 is MNHEY and CDR2 is SMNVEV (reference sequence). With V trimmed by 0 bases and J by 2 bases, 3 bases remained unmatched. The CDR3 length is 16 residues. CDR3 nucleotides: TGTGCCAGCAGTTTATCCCGGACAGGGGGGAACTATGGCTACACCTTC. Translation: CASSLSRTGGNYGYTF.

V is TRBV9 and J is TRBJ1-3, with D tentatively TRBD1 (6 bases). V was shortened by 0 bases and J by 4 bases, with 11 bases between the two germline ends. Looked up from germline, CDR1 is SGDLS and CDR2 is YYNGEE. The CDR3 loop spans 15 amino acids. Here the CDR3 DNA reads TGTGCCAGCAGCGTAGAGGGGGGGCACGGAAACACCATATATTTT. Its translation: CASSVEGGHGNTIYF.

The V call is TRBV5-6, the J call TRBJ2-3; 7 nucleotides align to TRBD2. From germline, CDR1 is SGHDT and CDR2 YYEEEE. The CDR3 contains 15 residues. V was clipped by 0 bases and J by 2 bases; unmatched bases: 3. As DNA, the CDR3 is TGTGCCAGCAGCTTGGGGACTAGTTACACAGATACGCAGTATTTT. This translates into CASSLGTSYTDTQYF.

The CDR3 sequence: CASSIGTLTNTEAFF. The DNA for the CDR3 is TGTGCCAGTAGTATAGGGACACTTACAAACACTGAAGCTTTCTTT. V and J are TRBV19 and TRBJ1-1; maybe TRBD1 (5 bases). Trimming cost V 1 base and J 2 bases, with 11 bases left between them. The CDR3 loop spans 15 amino acids. Per the germline V gene, CDR1 is LNHDA and CDR2 is SQIVND (reference sequence).

The chain is built from TRBV6-5 and TRBJ1-1, with a weak D call TRBD1 (5 bases). The CDR3 runs to 14 residues. The germline V gene has CDR1 MNHEY and CDR2 SVGAGI. The ends were cut back, 6 bases at V and 4 bases at J, with 15 bases in the middle. CDR3 loop: CASRPTYQGTEAFF. The DNA for the CDR3 is TGTGCCAGCAGACCGACATACCAGGGCACTGAAGCTTTCTTT.

The rearrangement links TRBV11-3 to TRBJ2-3; 8 positions agree with TRBD1. Germline V gene lookup returns CDR1 SGHNT and CDR2 YENEEA. The CDR3 has 15 amino acids. V dropped 1 base and J dropped 3; count of bases not matched to a gene: 3. In DNA form, the CDR3 reads TGTGCCAGCAGCTTAGGGGACAGGCGGACAGATACGCAGTATTTT. This sequence encodes CASSLGDRRTDTQYF.

The table lists this clone with a few counts. The genes are TRBV12-5 and TRBJ1-1; 7 bases fit TRBD1. From germline, CDR1 is LGHNT and CDR2 FRNRAP. V was clipped by 1 base and J by 5 bases; unmatched bases: 10. The CDR3 has 16 amino acids. Written as DNA, the CDR3 is TGTGCTAGTGGTTTGGACGACCGGGACAGCCAAACTGAAGCTTTCTTT. It encodes CASGLDDRDSQTEAFF.

V usage is TRBV4-2 and J usage is TRBJ1-2; possibly TRBD1 for D (6 bases). Looked up from germline, CDR1 is LGHNA and CDR2 is YNFKEQ. The germline V and J ends were trimmed by 2 bases and 2 bases, with 12 bases remaining between them. The CDR3 is made up of 15 amino acids. CDR3 sequence reads: CASSQLDSPNYGYTF. Written as DNA, the CDR3 is TGTGCCAGCAGCCAACTGGACAGCCCGAACTATGGCTACACCTTC.

The V call is TRBV5-1, the J call TRBJ2-7; D might be TRBD1 (6 bases). Germline assignment: CDR1 SGHRS and CDR2 YFSETQ. This CDR3 spans 15 amino acids. V was pared by 2 bases and J by 4 bases, with 16 bases between. The CDR3, as DNA: TGCGCCAGCAGCTTTCAACAGGGTTCTCCGTACGAGCAGTACTTC. It encodes CASSFQQGSPYEQYF.

The J gene is TRBJ2-3, the V gene TRBV19; possibly TRBD2 for D (6 bases). This CDR3 contains 13 residues. Germline CDR1 reads LNHDA; CDR2 reads SQIVND (reference sequence). V lost 7 bases, J lost 2 bases, and 10 bases lay in between. The CDR3 region has the DNA TGTGCCAGTAATCCGGGAGTCACAGATACGCAGTATTTT. This sequence encodes CASNPGVTDTQYF.

The chain combines TRBV12-3 or TRBV12-4 with TRBJ2-7; maybe TRBD1 (5 bases). The CDR3 has 13 amino acids. The V and J ends lost 3 bases and 4 bases respectively, with 10 bases between them. The CDR3 here is CASSFRGTYEQYF. CDR3 nucleotide sequence: TGTGCCAGCAGTTTTAGGGGCACGTACGAGCAGTACTTC.

The genes are TRBV10-3 and TRBJ2-1; TRBD1 matches at 8 bases. J gave up 6 bases and V 3 bases, and 10 bases lay outside the gene matches. The length of the CDR3 is 16 residues. Germline CDR1 and CDR2: ENHRY and SYGVKD. CDR3 protein: CAISDLGQARVNEQFF. In DNA, the CDR3 is TGTGCCATCAGTGACTTGGGACAGGCGAGGGTCAATGAGCAGTTCTTC.

The rearrangement joins TRBV7-9 to TRBJ1-2; no clear D. The V gene lost 3 bases and the J gene lost 4 bases, with 15 bases spanning the gap. The CDR3 spans 15 residues. The germline gives CDR1 SEHNR, CDR2 FQNEAQ (reference sequence). CDR3 in amino acids: CASSFGASLAYGYTF. In DNA form, the CDR3 reads TGTGCCAGCAGCTTCGGTGCCAGTTTAGCCTATGGCTACACCTTC.

V gene TRBV5-5 combines with J gene TRBJ2-7, with D perhaps TRBD1 (5 bases). With 0 bases removed from V and 4 bases from J, the gap between germline ends came to 11 bases. Per the germline V gene, CDR1 is SGHKS and CDR2 is YYEKEE (reference sequence). The CDR3 has 14 amino acids. The CDR3 coding sequence is TGTGCCAGCAGCTTGGCCTGGCAGGGTTACGAGCAGTACTTC. It encodes CASSLAWQGYEQYF.

This clone has just a few counts. The chain couples TRBV6-6 to TRBJ1-5, with no clear D. The germline V gene has CDR1 MNHNY and CDR2 SVGAGI (reference sequence). V lost 0 bases to trimming and J lost 0 bases, with 9 bases between them. This CDR3 comprises 16 residues. This chain's CDR3 is CASSYSGDYSNQPQHF. Here the CDR3 DNA reads TGTGCCAGCAGTTACTCGGGAGATTATAGCAATCAGCCCCAGCATTTT.